The 6 T cell receptor beta chains given below trace back to one sample, sequenced in a study of PD-1 blockade in mismatch repair-deficient tumors. Libraries were prepared by immunoSEQ multiplex PCR; TCRdb keeps only in-frame clonotypes and omits some of them. The repertoire holds about 110,000 clones, with 60% to 85% as singletons. The specimen comprised peripheral blood, sampled roughly 13 months after starting pembrolizumab. These TCRs come from an adult with mismatch repair-deficient cancer.

The chain has TRBV5-1 and TRBJ2-2; 8 bases align to TRBD2. The CDR3 totals 17 residues. Germline assignment: CDR1 SGHRS and CDR2 YFSETQ. V dropped 4 bases and J dropped 1; count of bases not matched to a gene: 9. CDR3 nucleotides: TGCGCCAGCAGCCCACAACCGGGACTAGTGAACACCGGGGAGCTGTTTTTT. It encodes CASSPQPGLVNTGELFF. The whole variable domain, remainder taken from reference TRBV5-1 and TRBJ2-2, is KAGVTQTPRYLIKTRGQQVTLSCSPISGHRSVSWYQQTPGQGLQFLFEYFSETQRNKGNFPGRFSGRQFSNSRSEMNVSTLELGDSALYLCASSPQPGLVNTGELFFGEGSRLTVL.

The chain links TRBV10-3 to TRBJ1-2, with 7 bases identical to TRBD1. Germline V gene lookup returns CDR1 ENHRY and CDR2 SYGVKD. The ends lost 6 bases at V and 8 bases at J; junction bases unmatched: 6. CDR3 length: 12 residues. The DNA for the CDR3 is TGTGCCATCAGCCTTACAGGGGACGGCTACACCTTC. Its protein product is CAISLTGDGYTF.

The chain recombines TRBV19 with TRBJ1-5, with unresolved D. Germline CDR1 LNHDA, CDR2 SQIVND (reference sequence). The CDR3 contains 15 residues. Trimming took off 6 bases at V and 1 base at J, with 13 bases between the two ends. The CDR3 is CASRTAGTSNQPQHF. Written as DNA, the CDR3 is TGTGCCAGTAGAACGGCAGGTACCAGCAATCAGCCCCAGCATTTT. The full variable domain, with the rest looked up from reference TRBV19 and TRBJ1-5, is DGGITQSPKYLFRKEGQNVTLSCEQNLNHDAMYWYRQDPGQGLRLIYYSQIVNDFQKGDIAEGYSVSREKKESFPLTVTSAQKNPTAFYLCASRTAGTSNQPQHFGDGTRLSIL.

V gene TRBV11-2 combines with J gene TRBJ2-2; D gene unclear. In germline, CDR1 is SGHAT, CDR2 FQNNGV. V was cut by 4 bases and J by 5 bases, with 5 bases left in between. The CDR3 sequence is 12 residues long. The CDR3 DNA reads TGTGCCAGCAGCTCCCCGACCGGGGAGCTGTTTTTT. It is translated as CASSSPTGELFF.

As to this clone: The sample has other DNA sequences that encode this CDR3 too. This chain joins TRBV6-1 and TRBJ2-7, with 7 bases that match TRBD2. The germline CDR1 and CDR2 sequences are MNHNS and SASEGT. The CDR3 runs 14 residues. V trimming: 3 bases; J trimming: 2 bases; junction bases outside the gene matches: 4. The CDR3 nucleotides are TGTGCCAGCAGTGAGGTGGGAGGGCCCTACGAGCAGTACTTC. Translated: CASSEVGGPYEQYF.

The J gene is TRBJ2-7, the V gene TRBV9; 10 bases match TRBD2. Looked up from germline, CDR1 is SGDLS and CDR2 is YYNGEE. This CDR3 has 15 residues. Trimming removed 0 bases from V and 0 bases from J; junction bases left unmatched: 0. DNA for the CDR3: TGTGCCAGCAGCGTAGTAGCGGGAGGCTCCTACGAGCAGTACTTC. Translation: CASSVVAGGSYEQYF.